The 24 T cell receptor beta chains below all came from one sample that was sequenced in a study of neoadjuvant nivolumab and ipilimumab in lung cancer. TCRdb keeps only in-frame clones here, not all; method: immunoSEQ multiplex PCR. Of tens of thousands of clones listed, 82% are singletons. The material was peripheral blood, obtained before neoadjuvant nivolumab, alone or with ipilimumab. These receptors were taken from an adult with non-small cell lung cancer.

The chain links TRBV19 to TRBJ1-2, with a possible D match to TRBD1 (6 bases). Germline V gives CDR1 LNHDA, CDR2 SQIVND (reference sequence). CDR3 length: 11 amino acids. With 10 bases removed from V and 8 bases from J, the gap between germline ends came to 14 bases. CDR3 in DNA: TGTGCCATCTTGGGGGGCGCGGGCTACACCTTC. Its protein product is CAILGGAGYTF. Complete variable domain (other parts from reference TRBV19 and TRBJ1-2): DGGITQSPKYLFRKEGQNVTLSCEQNLNHDAMYWYRQDPGQGLRLIYYSQIVNDFQKGDIAEGYSVSREKKESFPLTVTSAQKNPTAFYLCAILGGAGYTFGSGTRLTVV.

CDR3: CASSPRRTGEGLAGVIEQYF. CDR3 nucleotide sequence: TGTGCCAGCAGCCCTCGGAGGACAGGGGAAGGGCTAGCGGGAGTGATCGAGCAGTACTTC. The rearrangement joins TRBV28 to TRBJ2-7; maybe TRBD2 (10 bases). Germline CDR1 reads MDHEN; CDR2 reads SYDVKM. The CDR3 runs to 20 residues. V was trimmed by 6 bases and J by 6 bases, leaving 36 bases between them. The entire variable domain, with the rest obtained from reference TRBV28 and TRBJ2-7, is as follows: DVKVTQSSRYLVKRTGEKVFLECVQDMDHENMFWYRQDPGLGLRLIYFSYDVKMKEKGDIPEGYSVSREKKERFSLILESASTNQTSMYLCASSPRRTGEGLAGVIEQYFGPGTRLTVT.

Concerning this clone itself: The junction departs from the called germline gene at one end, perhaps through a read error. CDR3: CASREDLNTEAFF. CDR3 sequence (DNA): TGTGCCAGCAGGGAAGACCTGAACACTGAAGCTTTCTTT. The chain combines TRBV6-1 with TRBJ1-1; no definite D call. The CDR3 contains 13 residues. The germline V gene has CDR1 MNHNS and CDR2 SASEGT.

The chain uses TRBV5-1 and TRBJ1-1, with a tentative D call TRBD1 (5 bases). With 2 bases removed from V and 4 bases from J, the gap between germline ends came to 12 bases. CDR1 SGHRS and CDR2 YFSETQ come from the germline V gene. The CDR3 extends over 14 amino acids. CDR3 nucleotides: TGCGCCAGCAGCTTAGTCGGGGCTGGCACTGAAGCTTTCTTT. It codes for CASSLVGAGTEAFF.

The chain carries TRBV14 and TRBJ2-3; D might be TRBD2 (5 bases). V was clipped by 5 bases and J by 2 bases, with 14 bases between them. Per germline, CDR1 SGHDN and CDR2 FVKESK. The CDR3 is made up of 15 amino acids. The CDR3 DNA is TGTGCCAGCAGCGTCGGACTTTGGATCACAGATACGCAGTATTTT. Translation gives CASSVGLWITDTQYF.

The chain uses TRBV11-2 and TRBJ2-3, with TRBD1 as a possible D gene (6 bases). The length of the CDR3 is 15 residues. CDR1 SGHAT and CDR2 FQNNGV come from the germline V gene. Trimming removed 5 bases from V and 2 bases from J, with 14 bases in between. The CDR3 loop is CASSLSRGSTDTQYF. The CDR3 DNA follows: TGTGCCAGCAGCCTAAGCAGGGGATCCACAGATACGCAGTATTTT.

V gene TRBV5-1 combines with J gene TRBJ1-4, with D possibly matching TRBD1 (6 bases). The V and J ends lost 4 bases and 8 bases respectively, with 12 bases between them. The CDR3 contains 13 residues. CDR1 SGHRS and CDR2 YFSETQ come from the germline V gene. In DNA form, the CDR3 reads TGCGCCAGCAGCCGGGGGGCCCGGGAAAAACTGTTTTTT. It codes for CASSRGAREKLFF.

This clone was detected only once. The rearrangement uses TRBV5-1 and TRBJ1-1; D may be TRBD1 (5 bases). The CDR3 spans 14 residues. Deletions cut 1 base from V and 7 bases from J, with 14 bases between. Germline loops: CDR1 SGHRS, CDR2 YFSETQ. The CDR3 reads CASSLNDRGFEAFF. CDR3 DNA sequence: TGCGCCAGCAGCTTGAATGACAGAGGATTTGAAGCTTTCTTT.

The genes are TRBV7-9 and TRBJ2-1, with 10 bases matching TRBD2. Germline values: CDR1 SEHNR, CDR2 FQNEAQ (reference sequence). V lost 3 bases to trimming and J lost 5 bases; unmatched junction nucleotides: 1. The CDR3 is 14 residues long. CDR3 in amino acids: CASSFGTSDNEQFF. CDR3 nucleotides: TGTGCCAGCAGCTTCGGGACTAGCGACAATGAGCAGTTCTTC.

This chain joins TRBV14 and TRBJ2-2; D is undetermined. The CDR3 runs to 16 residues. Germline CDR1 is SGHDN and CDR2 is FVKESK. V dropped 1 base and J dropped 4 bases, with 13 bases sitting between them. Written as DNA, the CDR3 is TGTGCCAGCAGCCAAGTGGTGCAGGCTCCCACCGGGGAGCTGTTTTTT. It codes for CASSQVVQAPTGELFF.

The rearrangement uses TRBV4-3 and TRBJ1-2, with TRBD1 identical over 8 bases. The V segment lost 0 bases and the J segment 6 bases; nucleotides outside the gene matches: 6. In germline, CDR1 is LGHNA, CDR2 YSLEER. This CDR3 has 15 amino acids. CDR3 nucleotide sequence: TGCGCCAGCAGCCAAGATTTTGGACAGGGAAATGGCTACACCTTC. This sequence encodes CASSQDFGQGNGYTF.

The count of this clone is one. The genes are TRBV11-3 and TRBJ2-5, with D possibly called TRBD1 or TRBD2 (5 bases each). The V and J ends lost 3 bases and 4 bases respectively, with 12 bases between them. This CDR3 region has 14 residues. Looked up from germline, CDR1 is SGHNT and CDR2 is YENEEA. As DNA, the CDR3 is TGTGCCAGCAGCTTGACGGGGCGGGCAGAGACCCAGTACTTC. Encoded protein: CASSLTGRAETQYF.

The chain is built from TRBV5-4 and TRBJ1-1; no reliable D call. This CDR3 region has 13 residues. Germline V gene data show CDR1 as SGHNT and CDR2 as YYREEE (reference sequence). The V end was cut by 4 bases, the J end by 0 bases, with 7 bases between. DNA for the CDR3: TGTGCCAGCAGCATTGAGGTGAACACTGAAGCTTTCTTT. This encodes CASSIEVNTEAFF.

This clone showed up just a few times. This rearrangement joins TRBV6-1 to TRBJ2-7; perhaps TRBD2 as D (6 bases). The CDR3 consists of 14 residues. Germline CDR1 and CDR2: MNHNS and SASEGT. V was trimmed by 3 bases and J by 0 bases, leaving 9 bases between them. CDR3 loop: CASSESGGSYEQYF. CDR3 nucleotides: TGTGCCAGCAGTGAGTCCGGGGGCTCCTACGAGCAGTACTTC.

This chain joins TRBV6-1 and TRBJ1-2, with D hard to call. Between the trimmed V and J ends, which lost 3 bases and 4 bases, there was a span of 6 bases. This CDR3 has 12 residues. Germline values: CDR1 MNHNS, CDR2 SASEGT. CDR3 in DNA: TGTGCCAGCAGTGAGCCTGGCTATGGCTACACCTTC. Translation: CASSEPGYGYTF.

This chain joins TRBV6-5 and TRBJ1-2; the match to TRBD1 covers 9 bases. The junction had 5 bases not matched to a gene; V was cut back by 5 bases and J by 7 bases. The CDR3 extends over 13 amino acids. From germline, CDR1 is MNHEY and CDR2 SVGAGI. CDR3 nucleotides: TGTGCCAGCAGTGACCGGGACAGGGCTGGCTACACCTTC. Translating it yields CASSDRDRAGYTF.

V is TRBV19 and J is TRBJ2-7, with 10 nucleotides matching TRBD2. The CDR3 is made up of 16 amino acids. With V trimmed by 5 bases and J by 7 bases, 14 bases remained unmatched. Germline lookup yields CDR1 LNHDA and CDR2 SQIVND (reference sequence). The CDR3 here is CASSPLSGRRLKEQYF. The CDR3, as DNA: TGTGCCAGTAGTCCCCTTAGCGGGAGGCGATTGAAAGAGCAGTACTTC.

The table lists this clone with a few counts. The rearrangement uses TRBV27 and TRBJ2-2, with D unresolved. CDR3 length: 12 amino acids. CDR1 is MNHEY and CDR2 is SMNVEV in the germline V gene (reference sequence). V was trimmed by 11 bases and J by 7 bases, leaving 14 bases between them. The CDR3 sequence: CAVLGPSGELFF. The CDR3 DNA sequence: TGTGCCGTACTTGGCCCTAGCGGGGAGCTGTTTTTT.

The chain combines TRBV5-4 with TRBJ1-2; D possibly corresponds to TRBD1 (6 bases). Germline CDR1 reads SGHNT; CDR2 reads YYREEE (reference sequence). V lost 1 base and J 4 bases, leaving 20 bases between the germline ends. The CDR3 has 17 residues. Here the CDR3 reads CASSLYRRTDSTYGYTF. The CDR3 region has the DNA TGTGCCAGCAGCTTGTATAGACGGACAGATTCGACCTATGGCTACACCTTC.

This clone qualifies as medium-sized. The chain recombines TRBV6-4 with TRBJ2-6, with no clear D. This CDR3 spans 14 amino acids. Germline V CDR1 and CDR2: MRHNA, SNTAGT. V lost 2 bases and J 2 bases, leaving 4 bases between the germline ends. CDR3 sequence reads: CASSDGAGANVLTF. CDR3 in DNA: TGTGCCAGCAGTGACGGGGCTGGGGCCAACGTCCTGACTTTC.

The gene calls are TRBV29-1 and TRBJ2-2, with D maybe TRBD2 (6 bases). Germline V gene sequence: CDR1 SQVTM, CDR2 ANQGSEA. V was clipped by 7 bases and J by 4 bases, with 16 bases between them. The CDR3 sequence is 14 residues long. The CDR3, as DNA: TGCAGCGCCGGAGGGGCGTCTAGCACCGGGGAGCTGTTTTTT. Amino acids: CSAGGASSTGELFF.

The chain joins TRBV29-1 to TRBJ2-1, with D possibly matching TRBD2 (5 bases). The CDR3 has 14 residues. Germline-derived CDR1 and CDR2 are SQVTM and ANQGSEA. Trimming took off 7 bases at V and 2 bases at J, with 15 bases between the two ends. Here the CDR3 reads CSARRPEAYNEQFF. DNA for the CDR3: TGCAGCGCGAGGCGGCCGGAGGCCTACAATGAGCAGTTCTTC.

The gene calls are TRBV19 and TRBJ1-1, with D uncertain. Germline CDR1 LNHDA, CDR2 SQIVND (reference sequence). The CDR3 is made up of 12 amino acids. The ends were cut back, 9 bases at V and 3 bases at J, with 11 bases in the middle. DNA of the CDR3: TGTGCCAGCCATCGGGGTGACACTGAAGCTTTCTTT. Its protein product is CASHRGDTEAFF.

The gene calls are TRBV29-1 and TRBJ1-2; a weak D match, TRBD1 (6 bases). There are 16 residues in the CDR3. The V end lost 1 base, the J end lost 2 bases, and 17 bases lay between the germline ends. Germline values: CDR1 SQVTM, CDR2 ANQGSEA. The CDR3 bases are TGCAGCGTTGAAGTACAGGACAGAATATTAAACTATGGCTACACCTTC. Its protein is CSVEVQDRILNYGYTF.